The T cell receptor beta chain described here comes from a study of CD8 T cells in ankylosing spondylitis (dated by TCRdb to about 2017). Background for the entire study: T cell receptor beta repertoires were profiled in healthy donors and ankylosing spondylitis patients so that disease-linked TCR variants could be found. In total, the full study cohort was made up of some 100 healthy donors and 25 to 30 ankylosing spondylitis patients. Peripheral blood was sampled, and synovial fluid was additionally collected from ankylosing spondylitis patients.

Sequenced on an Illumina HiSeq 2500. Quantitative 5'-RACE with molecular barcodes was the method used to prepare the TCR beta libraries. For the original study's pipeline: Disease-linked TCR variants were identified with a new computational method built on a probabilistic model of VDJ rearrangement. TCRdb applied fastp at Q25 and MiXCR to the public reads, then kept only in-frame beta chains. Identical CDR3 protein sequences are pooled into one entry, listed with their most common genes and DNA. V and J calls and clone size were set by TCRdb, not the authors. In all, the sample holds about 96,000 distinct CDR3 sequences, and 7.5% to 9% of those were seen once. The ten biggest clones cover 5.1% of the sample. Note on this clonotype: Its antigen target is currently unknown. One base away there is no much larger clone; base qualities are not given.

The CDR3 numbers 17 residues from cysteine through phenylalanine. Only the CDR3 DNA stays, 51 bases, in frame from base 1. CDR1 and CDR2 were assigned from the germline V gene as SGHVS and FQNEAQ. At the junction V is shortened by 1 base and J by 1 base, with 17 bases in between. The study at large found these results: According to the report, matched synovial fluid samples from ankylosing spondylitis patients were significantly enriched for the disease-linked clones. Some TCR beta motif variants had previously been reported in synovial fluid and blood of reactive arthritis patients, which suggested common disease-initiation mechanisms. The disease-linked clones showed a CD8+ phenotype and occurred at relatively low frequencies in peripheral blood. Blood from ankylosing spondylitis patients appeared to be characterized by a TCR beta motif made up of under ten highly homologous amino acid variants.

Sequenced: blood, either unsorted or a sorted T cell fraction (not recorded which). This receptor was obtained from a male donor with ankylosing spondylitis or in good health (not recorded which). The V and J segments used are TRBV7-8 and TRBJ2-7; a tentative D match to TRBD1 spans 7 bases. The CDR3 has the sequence CASSLGIGRQGSYEQYF. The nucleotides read TGTGCCAGCAGCTTAGGGATCGGGAGACAGGGATCCTACGAGCAGTACTTC. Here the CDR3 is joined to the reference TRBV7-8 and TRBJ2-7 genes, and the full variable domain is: GAGVSQSPRYKVAKRGQDVALRCDPISGHVSLFWYQQALGQGPEFLTYFQNEAQLDKSGLPSDRFFAERPEGSVSTLKIQRTQQEDSAVYLCASSLGIGRQGSYEQYFGPGTRLTVT.